This T cell receptor beta chain was sequenced in a study of cytomegalovirus exposure and HLA in healthy donors. Study details: Falling in the Caucasian-associated ancestry cluster were about 82% of some 400 genotyped donors.

The PCR used 60 Vbeta and 13 Jbeta primers. Profiling relied on immunoSEQ multiplex PCR, and the TCRdb table lists in-frame clones only, not all of them. Altogether roughly 160,000 clones are present, 75% to 90% being singletons, with the ten largest covering 9.3%. Overall study results and limits: In a later analysis, several top co-occurrence clusters appeared linked to parvovirus B19, influenza, CMV and Epstein-Barr virus. The authors enumerated some 160 TCR beta chains as linked to cytomegalovirus. A later analysis linked a missense variant in DCLRE1C to the trimming of TCR beta V and J genes.

In regard to this clone: Its specificity is unknown.

The CDR3 is 14 residues long. This sequence joins TRBV21-1 and TRBJ1-2; the listed D gene, TRBD1, was not tested against the DNA. TRBV21-1 is marked as a pseudogene. The material sequenced was PBMCs. This sequence was found in a man aged 18 to 30 in good health and CMV-seropositive. The CDR3 here is CASGGQKDGSGYTF. In DNA form, the CDR3 reads TGTGCCAGCGGTGGACAGAAGGATGGAAGCGGCTACACCTTC.